A single sample is the source of the 9 T cell receptor beta chains below, sequenced in a study of T-cell reconstitution after alpha-beta-depleted transplantation in children. The library targeted TCRbeta and was prepared with unique molecular identifiers. Each CDR3 protein gets one entry after TCRdb re-called the PCR reads with MiXCR. In the table there are almost 600,000 distinct CDR3 sequences, more than 20% of which are singletons. Here the sequenced sample was PBMCs, taken before TCRalphabeta/CD19-depleted stem cell transplant. The receptors were sampled from a boy in the first two years of life with Wiskott-Aldrich syndrome, due to receive a stem cell transplant.

This clonotype has a handful of counts. The J gene is TRBJ1-5, the V gene TRBV5-5; 11 nucleotides align to TRBD1. V shed 4 bases and J 9 bases; nucleotides not matched to a gene: 6. Germline values: CDR1 SGHKS, CDR2 YYEKEE (reference sequence). This CDR3 comprises 14 residues. CDR3 amino acids: CASSQGQGAWPQHF. The CDR3 coding sequence is TGTGCCAGCAGCCAAGGACAGGGGGCTTGGCCCCAGCATTTT.

J is TRBJ2-6 and V is TRBV29-1; D gene uncertain. The germline gives CDR1 SQVTM, CDR2 ANQGSEA. Trimming shortened V by 2 bases and J by 0 bases, and 5 bases separated the two germline ends. The CDR3 totals 14 residues. CDR3 residues: CSVEQASGANVLTF. CDR3 nucleotides: TGCAGCGTTGAACAGGCCTCTGGGGCCAACGTCCTGACTTTC.

V usage is TRBV7-2 and J usage is TRBJ2-3; the match to TRBD1 covers 11 bases. This CDR3 has 16 amino acids. CDR1 is SGHTA and CDR2 is FQGNSA in the germline V gene. V lost 1 base and J lost 4; bases outside the gene matches: 4. CDR3 loop: CASSLGTGGVADTQYF. The CDR3 coding sequence is TGTGCCAGCAGCTTAGGGACAGGGGGCGTCGCAGATACGCAGTATTTT.

V usage is TRBV28 and J usage is TRBJ2-1; 7 bases are a match to TRBD1. Germline V gene lookup returns CDR1 MDHEN and CDR2 SYDVKM. J lost 13 bases, V lost 4 bases, and 7 bases had no gene match. The CDR3 sequence is 12 residues long. The CDR3 protein is CASSYGDSLQFF. The CDR3 DNA follows: TGTGCCAGCAGTTATGGGGACAGCCTACAGTTCTTC.

The genes are TRBV15 and TRBJ1-1, with 10 bases lining up with TRBD1. The length of the CDR3 is 17 residues. From germline, CDR1 is LNHNV and CDR2 YYDKDF (reference sequence). Unmatched junction bases numbered 9, after V lost 4 bases and J lost 1 base. The CDR3 DNA follows: TGTGCCACCAGCATTTCCGGGACAGGGGTTTGGAACACTGAAGCTTTCTTT. Translated, it gives CATSISGTGVWNTEAFF.

The genes are TRBV10-3 and TRBJ2-1, with a tentative D call TRBD2 (6 bases). V lost 3 bases, J lost 9 bases, and 9 bases lay in between. This CDR3 has 12 residues. Per the germline V gene, CDR1 is ENHRY and CDR2 is SYGVKD. This chain's CDR3 is CAISDGGSEQFF. For the CDR3, the DNA is TGTGCCATCAGTGACGGAGGGAGTGAGCAGTTCTTC.

This clonotype was seen a handful of times. V gene TRBV5-1 combines with J gene TRBJ2-7, with 10 bases lining up with TRBD2. The ends lost 3 bases at V and 5 bases at J; junction bases unmatched: 5. The CDR3 has 14 amino acids. Per the germline V gene, CDR1 is SGHRS and CDR2 is YFSETQ. The CDR3 spells CASSWGTSADEQYF. The CDR3, as DNA: TGCGCCAGCAGCTGGGGGACTAGCGCCGACGAGCAGTACTTC.

Worth noting for this clonotype: This may be a read error: a much more frequent sequence differs by one nucleotide. The chain has TRBV5-1 and TRBJ2-5; 10 positions agree with TRBD1. The V gene's germline CDR1 is SGHRS and CDR2 YFSETQ. The CDR3 runs 15 residues. The CDR3 bases are TGCGCCAGCAGCTTGGCCGGGACAGGGGAAGACACCCAGTACTTC. Its protein product is CASSLAGTGEDTQYF.

The sample holds a few counts of this clonotype. The CDR3 region is CSARATRGTDTQYF. Written as DNA, the CDR3 is TGCAGTGCTAGAGCGACCAGAGGGACAGATACGCAGTATTTT. The chain joins TRBV20-1 to TRBJ2-3, with D perhaps matching TRBD2 (5 bases). CDR1 DFQATT and CDR2 SNEGSKA come from the germline V gene (reference sequence). V was pared by 1 base and J by 3 bases, with 11 bases between. CDR3 length: 14 amino acids.